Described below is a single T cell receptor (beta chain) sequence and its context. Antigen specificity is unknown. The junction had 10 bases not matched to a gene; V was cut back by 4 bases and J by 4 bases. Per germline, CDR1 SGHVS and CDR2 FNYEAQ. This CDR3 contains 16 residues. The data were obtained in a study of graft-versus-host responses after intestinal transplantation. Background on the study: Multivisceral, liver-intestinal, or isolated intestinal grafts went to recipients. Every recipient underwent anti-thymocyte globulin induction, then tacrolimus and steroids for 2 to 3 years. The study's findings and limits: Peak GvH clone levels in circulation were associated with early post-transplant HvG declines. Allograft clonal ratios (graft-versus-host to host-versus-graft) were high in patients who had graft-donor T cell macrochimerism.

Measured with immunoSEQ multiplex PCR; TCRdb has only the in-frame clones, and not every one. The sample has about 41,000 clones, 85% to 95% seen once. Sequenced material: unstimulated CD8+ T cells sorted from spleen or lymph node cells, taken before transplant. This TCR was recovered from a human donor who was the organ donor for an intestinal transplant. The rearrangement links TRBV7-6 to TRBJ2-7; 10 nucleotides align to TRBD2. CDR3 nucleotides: TGTGCCAGCAGCTCGACGATACTAGCGGGGATTTACGAGCAGTACTTC. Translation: CASSSTILAGIYEQYF.